This paragraph covers one T cell receptor (beta chain) sequence. What it binds is unknown. Nashville, Tennessee was home to all donors, each a Caucasian adult. This sample was included in a study of shared clonotypes between healthy human individuals. The study's findings and limits: Naive subsets generally had larger estimated richness than memory subsets. An anticipated effect of sequencing depth on clonotype sharing among donors was recognized.

Sorted-subset replicate PCRs used about 200 ng DNA, about 30,000 T cell genomes. The table came from immunoSEQ multiplex PCR; TCRdb's copy has only in-frame clones and leaves some out. The sample records approximately 2,000,000 clones, 80% to 95% being singletons. V was shortened by 6 bases and J by 3 bases, with 9 bases between the two germline ends. Germline V gives CDR1 MDHEN, CDR2 SYDVKM. There are 13 residues in the CDR3. The TCR comes from a man younger than 30 in good health. Some clones in this sample may be carry-over from other donors' samples. The chain employs TRBV28 and TRBJ1-5; the D is unclear. The sequenced material came from naive CD4+ T cells from PBMCs. As to subset: CD45RA+ positively selected. The CDR3 nucleotides are TGTGCCAGCAGGGGCAGCCTCAATCAGCCCCAGCATTTT. Amino acids: CASRGSLNQPQHF.